Below are 3 T cell receptor beta chains sequenced from a single sample in a study of a mutant IDH1 vaccine in newly diagnosed glioma. As for time point: week 23, last vaccination. Vaccination comprised doses that each held 300 ug of mutant IDH1 20-mer peptide, plus topical imiquimod. These receptors' antigens are unknown. Libraries were prepared by immunoSEQ multiplex PCR; TCRdb keeps only in-frame clonotypes and omits some of them. This table has tens of thousands of clones, 80% appearing once. The sequenced sample was PBMCs, obtained from a glioma patient whose treatment included an IDH1 peptide vaccine. The receptors shown here come from a man aged 35-49 years with glioma.

This chain connects TRBV30 to TRBJ2-5, with D possibly being TRBD1 or TRBD2 (6 bases each). With 4 bases removed from V and 4 bases from J, the gap between germline ends came to 16 bases. The CDR3 loop spans 14 amino acids. The germline CDR1 and CDR2 sequences are GTSNPN and SVGIG (reference sequence). CDR3 protein: CAWNVGGLRETQYF. CDR3 DNA sequence: TGTGCCTGGAACGTGGGGGGCCTCAGAGAGACCCAGTACTTC.

This chain joins TRBV4-1 and TRBJ2-7; TRBD1 matches at 7 bases. J gave up 0 bases and V 0 bases, and 2 bases lay outside the gene matches. The length of the CDR3 is 15 residues. Germline V gives CDR1 MGHRA, CDR2 YSYEKL. The chain's CDR3 is CASSQDHRGSYEQYF. As DNA, the CDR3 is TGCGCCAGCAGCCAAGATCACAGGGGCTCCTACGAGCAGTACTTC.

Only one count was recorded for this clone. This chain joins TRBV9 and TRBJ1-6, with D possibly being TRBD1 (6 bases). The V gene's germline CDR1 is SGDLS and CDR2 YYNGEE. CDR3 length: 12 residues. V dropped 3 bases and J dropped 13 bases, with 11 bases sitting between them. The chain's CDR3 is CASSGTGSPLHF. CDR3 DNA sequence: TGTGCCAGCAGCGGTACAGGGTCCCCCCTCCACTTT.